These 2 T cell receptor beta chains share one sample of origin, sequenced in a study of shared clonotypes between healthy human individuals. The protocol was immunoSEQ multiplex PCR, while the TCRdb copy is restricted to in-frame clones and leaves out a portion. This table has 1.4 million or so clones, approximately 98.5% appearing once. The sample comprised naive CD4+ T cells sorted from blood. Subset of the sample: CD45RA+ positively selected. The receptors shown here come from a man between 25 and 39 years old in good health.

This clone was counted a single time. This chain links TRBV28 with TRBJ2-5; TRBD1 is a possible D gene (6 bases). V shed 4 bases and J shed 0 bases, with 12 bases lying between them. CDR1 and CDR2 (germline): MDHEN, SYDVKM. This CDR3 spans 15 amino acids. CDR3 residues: CASSWDKENQETQYF. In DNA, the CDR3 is TGTGCCAGCAGTTGGGACAAGGAAAACCAAGAGACCCAGTACTTC.

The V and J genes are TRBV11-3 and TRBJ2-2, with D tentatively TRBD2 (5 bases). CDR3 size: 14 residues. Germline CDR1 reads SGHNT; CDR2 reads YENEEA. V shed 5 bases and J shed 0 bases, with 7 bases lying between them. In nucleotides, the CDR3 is TGTGCCAGCAGCCGGACTTCGAACACCGGGGAGCTGTTTTTT. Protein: CASSRTSNTGELFF.